This T cell receptor (beta chain) was retrieved from a study of STAT5B mutations in CD4+ large granular lymphocyte leukemia (dated by TCRdb to between 2021 and 2022). Study-level background: Among the healthy controls, the CDR3 'QG' motif was associated with a particular HLA allele. The study compared the TCRbeta repertoires of patients with CD4+ T-cell large granular lymphocyte leukemia against those of healthy blood donors. Flow cytometry on FACSCanto II or FACSVerse showed that the purified fractions were more than 95% pure among lymphocytes.

The CDR1 and CDR2 encoded by the germline V gene are SGHRS and YFSETQ. The trim is 0 bases for V and 2 bases for J, with a gap of 8 bases between the germline ends. The CDR3, from cysteine to phenylalanine, totals 14 residues. The kept DNA is CDR3 alone, 42 bases in frame from the first base. TCRbeta rearrangements were sequenced from genomic DNA using the immunoSEQ assay at survey resolution. The paper's data handling went like this. In the TCR sequencing data, the lowest productive clonotype frequency that could be detected was 2.59 x 10-5. Analyses included only productive TCRbeta rearrangements, meaning complete and in-frame sequences. The clonality of each sample was calculated as Simpson clonality in the immunoSEQ Analyzer version 3.0. Clones were binned by frequency as very rare, small, medium, large (1-20%) or hyperexpanded (>20%). Generation probabilities were estimated with OLGA 1.2.3, V-gene circos plots were made with VDJtools, specificities were searched in VDJdb, and CDR3 motifs were identified with GLIPH. Held by TCRdb, this immuneACCESS table contains in-frame sequences only and omits some clones. Under half of the omission traces to an unresolved V gene where checked; the cause of the rest is unknown. D and trimming come from the DNA, and the V and J calls and clone size come from that table. The sample records 23,000 or so clones, 74% of which are singletons. The ten most abundant clones make up roughly 9.8% of the sample.

The healthy control group was made up of a few dozen blood donors, and the Finnish Red Cross blood service supplied their buffy coats. All TCR-sequenced material derived from peripheral blood: patient blood samples and healthy donor buffy coats. Peripheral blood mononuclear cells were isolated by Ficoll-Hypaque gradient centrifugation. For the healthy controls, CD4+ cells were obtained from buffy coats by magnetic purification. Genomic DNA was extracted with the Gentra Puregene Cell and Tissue kit and quantified on a Qubit 2.0 fluorometer. This clone was seen a single time. The antigen it recognizes is unknown. No base-level quality is on record; no much larger clone is a single base apart. The full study reports these points: Enrichment of TRBV06-family usage was observed among the top patient clones (8/27) relative to healthy controls (2/35). The main leukemic clonotypes were found to be private to each patient, although around a quarter of the main leukemic clonotypes were detected at low frequency in the non-leukemic repertoires of other patients. Data were not HLA-matched; higher clonality in CD4+ versus CD8+ T-LGLL could reflect the relatively small sample size. Greater clonality appeared to be present in CD4-sorted patient repertoires than in healthy CD4+ repertoires, and the difference was retained after the putative leukemic clones were removed.

Recombination joined TRBV5-1 with TRBJ1-2, with no D gene named confidently. This clonotype was sampled from a human donor in good health. The sequenced sample consisted of CD4+ T cells from blood buffy coats. The CDR3: CASSLASENYGYTF. The DNA sequence reads TGCGCCAGCAGCTTGGCCTCGGAGAACTATGGCTACACCTTC.